Below are 31 T cell receptor beta chains sequenced from a single sample in a study of radiotherapy plus CTLA-4 blockade in lung cancer. Sequencing used immunoSEQ multiplex PCR; TCRdb keeps in-frame clones, though not all of them. The sample has fewer than 40,000 clones; about 80% are singletons. The material was peripheral blood, obtained from a patient treated with radiotherapy plus ipilimumab. These receptors were obtained from a human donor with non-small cell lung cancer who had stable disease on radiotherapy plus ipilimumab.

This sequence joins TRBV7-3 and TRBJ1-2; D is possibly TRBD1 (6 bases). V gave up 4 bases and J gave up 4 bases, with 13 bases separating them. This CDR3 has 14 amino acids. CDR1 and CDR2 (germline): SGHTA, FQGTGA. CDR3 in DNA: TGTGCCAGCAGCTCAAGGACAGATACCTATGGCTACACCTTC. Translation: CASSSRTDTYGYTF.

This chain links TRBV12-1 with TRBJ1-2; the tabulated D call, TRBD1, remains unverified against the DNA. TRBV12-1 is designated a pseudogene. The CDR3 totals 14 residues. The CDR3: CASSFAHPVYGYTF. The CDR3 region has the DNA TGTGCCAGCAGCTTTGCGCACCCAGTCTATGGCTACACCTTC.

V is TRBV6-1 and J is TRBJ1-1, with D uncertain. Trimming took 5 bases from V and 5 from J, leaving 12 bases between them. The germline V gene has CDR1 MNHNS and CDR2 SASEGT. The CDR3 totals 13 residues. The CDR3 nucleotides are TGTGCCAGCAGTAGGAGGCCTGGTACTGAAGCTTTCTTT. Its protein product is CASSRRPGTEAFF.

The chain joins TRBV19 to TRBJ1-5; the D gene is possibly TRBD1 (6 bases). The germline CDR1 and CDR2 sequences are LNHDA and SQIVND (reference sequence). V gave up 6 bases and J gave up 0 bases, with 12 bases separating them. The CDR3 covers 15 residues. The CDR3 DNA is TGTGCCAGTAGCGAACAGGGAGGTAGCAATCAGCCCCAGCATTTT. Protein product: CASSEQGGSNQPQHF.

The chain is built from TRBV5-1 and TRBJ1-1; D might be TRBD1 (5 bases). This CDR3 region has 15 residues. Trimming cost V 0 bases and J 3 bases, with 12 bases left between them. The germline V gene has CDR1 SGHRS and CDR2 YFSETQ. CDR3 nucleotides: TGCGCCAGCAGCTTGGTCGGGACCCGGGACACTGAAGCTTTCTTT. Translating it yields CASSLVGTRDTEAFF.

This chain links TRBV4-1 with TRBJ1-1, with D perhaps TRBD1 (6 bases). Trimming left V 0 bases short and J 0 bases short, with 14 bases between. Germline V CDR1 and CDR2: MGHRA, YSYEKL. The CDR3 is 17 amino acids. CDR3 coding DNA: TGCGCCAGCAGCCAAGAGGGGAACAGGGCCATGAACACTGAAGCTTTCTTT. Translating it yields CASSQEGNRAMNTEAFF.

The chain couples TRBV7-8 to TRBJ2-3; unclear D gene. V lost 1 base, J lost 2 bases, and 13 bases lay in between. The V gene's germline CDR1 is SGHVS and CDR2 FQNEAQ. This CDR3 is built from 16 residues. In nucleotides, the CDR3 is TGTGCCAGCAGCTTAGAGGTTGGTCAGATCACAGATACGCAGTATTTT. Translated, it gives CASSLEVGQITDTQYF.

Note on this clone: Other DNA sequences of this sample code for an identical CDR3. This chain connects TRBV30 to TRBJ1-1; D remains unclear. Germline loops: CDR1 GTSNPN, CDR2 SVGIG (reference sequence). The CDR3 is 13 residues long. Trimming took 5 bases from V and 4 from J, leaving 14 bases between them. The CDR3 reads CAWSPLEGTEAFF. The CDR3, as DNA: TGTGCCTGGTCACCCCTCGAGGGCACTGAAGCTTTCTTT.

The rearrangement uses TRBV19 and TRBJ2-1; D may be TRBD1 (5 bases). Trimming cost V 6 bases and J 3 bases, with 9 bases left between them. The CDR3 extends over 13 amino acids. Germline V lookup: CDR1 LNHDA, CDR2 SQIVND (reference sequence). The CDR3 DNA reads TGTGCCAGTAGAGGACAAAACTACAATGAGCAGTTCTTC. Translation gives CASRGQNYNEQFF.

The rearrangement joins TRBV9 to TRBJ2-6; D is unresolved. Trimming took 4 bases from V and 0 from J, leaving 11 bases between them. There are 16 residues in the CDR3. Germline V CDR1 and CDR2: SGDLS, YYNGEE. The CDR3: CASSPTVSSGANVLTF. DNA of the CDR3: TGTGCCAGCAGCCCAACAGTCTCCTCTGGGGCCAACGTCCTGACTTTC.

The gene calls are TRBV28 and TRBJ1-1, with D possibly being TRBD1 (6 bases). The V end was cut by 6 bases, the J end by 1 base, with 15 bases between. The CDR3 length is 15 residues. Germline CDR1 reads MDHEN; CDR2 reads SYDVKM. The CDR3 spells CASSRIAGANTEAFF. The CDR3 DNA sequence: TGTGCCAGCAGCCGAATCGCAGGGGCGAACACTGAAGCTTTCTTT.

V usage is TRBV2 and J usage is TRBJ2-5; 7 bases are shared with TRBD2. CDR1 SNHLY and CDR2 FYNNEI come from the germline V gene. The ends lost 7 bases at V and 3 bases at J; junction bases unmatched: 11. The CDR3 sequence is 15 residues long. The CDR3 region is CASKFRDYSKETQYF. The CDR3 DNA reads as TGTGCCAGCAAATTCCGGGACTACTCAAAAGAGACCCAGTACTTC.

This chain uses TRBV18 with TRBJ1-1; D remains unclear. This CDR3 spans 13 amino acids. Germline V CDR1 and CDR2: KGHSH, LQKENI. Trimming removed 3 bases from V and 1 base from J, with 6 bases in between. CDR3 residues: CASSPLTNTEAFF. CDR3 nucleotides: TGTGCCAGCTCACCTTTAACGAACACTGAAGCTTTCTTT.

This clone appeared a few times. J is TRBJ1-4 and V is TRBV7-8; 9 positions agree with TRBD1. The CDR3 is 15 amino acids. The germline V gene encodes CDR1 SGHVS and CDR2 FQNEAQ. After removal of 0 bases from V and 8 bases from J, the junction contained 4 bases not matched to a gene. The CDR3 sequence: CASSLAQGASEKLFF. The CDR3 DNA sequence: TGTGCCAGCAGCTTAGCACAGGGGGCGAGCGAAAAACTGTTTTTT.

The rearrangement joins TRBV6-5 to TRBJ2-5, with D perhaps matching TRBD2 (5 bases). From germline, CDR1 is MNHEY and CDR2 SVGAGI. The CDR3 spans 15 residues. The V end was cut by 6 bases, the J end by 5 bases, with 19 bases between. The CDR3 DNA follows: TGTGCCAGCAGCCACATCCGGACTCGCCCGGAGACCCAGTACTTC. It is translated as CASSHIRTRPETQYF.

J is TRBJ1-4 and V is TRBV2; D ambiguous. Germline V gene sequence: CDR1 SNHLY, CDR2 FYNNEI. Trimming took off 5 bases at V and 8 bases at J, with 15 bases between the two ends. The CDR3 consists of 14 residues. This CDR3 reads CASSQDFSLEKLFF. The CDR3 coding sequence is TGTGCCAGCAGTCAAGACTTTTCCTTGGAAAAACTGTTTTTT. The full variable domain, completed using reference TRBV2 and TRBJ1-4, is EPEVTQTPSHQVTQMGQEVILRCVPISNHLYFYWYRQILGQKVEFLVSFYNNEISEKSEIFDDQFSVERPDGSNFTLKIRSTKLEDSAMYFCASSQDFSLEKLFFGSGTQLSVL.

The V call is TRBV9, the J call TRBJ1-1; D is unclear. V was clipped by 3 bases and J by 1 base, with 10 bases between them. CDR1 is SGDLS and CDR2 is YYNGEE in the germline V gene. This CDR3 has 14 amino acids. CDR3 DNA sequence: TGTGCCAGCAGCGAGGTGCCAGAGAACACTGAAGCTTTCTTT. It is translated as CASSEVPENTEAFF.

This chain joins TRBV6-4 and TRBJ1-6; a weak D match, TRBD1 (6 bases). Deletions cut 8 bases from V and 10 bases from J, with 21 bases between. Per germline, CDR1 MRHNA and CDR2 SNTAGT. The CDR3 consists of 15 residues. The CDR3 reads CASGGSRRGGSPLHF. The CDR3 DNA sequence: TGTGCCAGCGGAGGGTCACGTAGGGGGGGATCACCCCTCCACTTT.

The chain links TRBV6-6 to TRBJ2-5; no reliable D call. The CDR3 contains 14 residues. V gave up 0 bases and J gave up 1 base, with 6 bases separating them. Per the germline V gene, CDR1 is MNHNY and CDR2 is SVGAGI (reference sequence). Written as DNA, the CDR3 is TGTGCCAGCAGTTACTCTGCTAGCCAAGAGACCCAGTACTTC. Translation: CASSYSASQETQYF.

This clone has just a few counts. As DNA, the CDR3 is TGTGCCAGCAGCGCCACGACAGCGACTGGAAACACCATATATTTT. Its protein product is CASSATTATGNTIYF. V usage is TRBV9 and J usage is TRBJ1-3, with a tentative D call TRBD1 (5 bases). The CDR3 contains 15 residues. Germline CDR1 and CDR2: SGDLS and YYNGEE. Trimming cost V 3 bases and J 2 bases, with 12 bases left between them.

The chain recombines TRBV4-1 with TRBJ2-1, with D possibly TRBD1 on 5 matching bases. Per germline, CDR1 MGHRA and CDR2 YSYEKL. This CDR3 has 15 residues. V lost 2 bases, J lost 0 bases, and 8 bases lay in between. The CDR3 spells CASSQLTGSYNEQFF. The CDR3, as DNA: TGCGCCAGCAGCCAATTAACAGGCTCCTACAATGAGCAGTTCTTC.

The chain joins TRBV6-6 to TRBJ2-5; D is perhaps TRBD1 (5 bases). Germline lookup yields CDR1 MNHNY and CDR2 SVGAGI (reference sequence). V lost 5 bases and J lost 13, with 14 bases in between. There are 11 residues in the CDR3. In nucleotides, the CDR3 is TGTGCCAGCAGTGATCAGGGCCCCTGGTACTTC. Translating it yields CASSDQGPWYF.

The J gene is TRBJ2-5, the V gene TRBV10-1; either TRBD1 or TRBD2 may supply D (5 bases each). V was clipped by 4 bases and J by 4 bases, with 10 bases between them. This CDR3 is 13 amino acids long. The germline CDR1 and CDR2 sequences are WNHNN and SYGVQD (reference sequence). The CDR3 reads CASSAGTIETQYF. CDR3 DNA: TGCGCCAGCAGTGCCGGGACGATAGAGACCCAGTACTTC.

This chain links TRBV6-5 with TRBJ1-6; 11 positions match TRBD1. After removal of 7 bases from V and 5 bases from J, the junction contained 4 bases not matched to a gene. The CDR3 is 15 amino acids. Per germline, CDR1 MNHEY and CDR2 SVGAGI. CDR3 DNA sequence: TGTGCCAGCAAGAAGGACAGGGGGCATAATTCACCCCTCCACTTT. Encoded protein: CASKKDRGHNSPLHF.

This clone was seen only a few times. DNA of the CDR3: TGTGCCAGCAGCTTAGCTTATGGCTACACCTTC. Protein sequence: CASSLAYGYTF. The rearrangement joins TRBV7-2 to TRBJ1-2; no clear D. The CDR3 is made up of 11 amino acids. Germline V gives CDR1 SGHTA, CDR2 FQGNSA. Trimming removed 0 bases from V and 5 bases from J, with 1 base in between.

This rearrangement joins TRBV7-9 to TRBJ2-6, with TRBD1 identical over 7 bases. V dropped 4 bases and J dropped 3; count of bases not matched to a gene: 6. CDR1 is SEHNR, CDR2 FQNEAQ, per germline (reference sequence). The CDR3 is 16 residues long. As DNA, the CDR3 is TGTGCCAGCAGCTCGGGTACAGGGGTTGGGGCCAACGTCCTGACTTTC. Translation gives CASSSGTGVGANVLTF.

The chain couples TRBV7-9 to TRBJ1-2; TRBD1 matches 8 bases. The CDR3 consists of 18 residues. Germline-derived CDR1 and CDR2 are SEHNR and FQNEAQ (reference sequence). The J segment lost 0 bases and the V segment lost 5 bases, leaving 14 bases of the junction unmatched. CDR3 region: CASSAGQGPSPSNYGYTF. The CDR3 DNA reads TGTGCCAGCAGCGCAGGACAGGGACCCTCGCCGTCTAACTATGGCTACACCTTC.

V usage is TRBV19 and J usage is TRBJ2-1; 8 bases fit TRBD1. The CDR3 totals 15 residues. Germline CDR1 is LNHDA and CDR2 is SQIVND (reference sequence). Trimming at V came to 3 bases and at J to 6 bases, leaving 7 bases not matched to a gene. Here the CDR3 reads CASSMGQGAFNEQFF. CDR3 sequence (DNA): TGTGCCAGTAGTATGGGCCAGGGGGCATTCAATGAGCAGTTCTTC.

The chain is built from TRBV4-3 and TRBJ1-2, with D hard to call. With 1 base removed from V and 4 bases from J, the gap between germline ends came to 13 bases. The germline CDR1 and CDR2 sequences are LGHNA and YSLEER. The CDR3 is made up of 15 amino acids. CDR3 nucleotides: TGCGCCAGCAGCCAAGGGGGAACTGCTCTCTATGGCTACACCTTC. It codes for CASSQGGTALYGYTF.

This rearrangement joins TRBV10-3 to TRBJ2-1; 11 positions agree with TRBD1. The V and J ends lost 6 bases and 5 bases, in that order; junction bases with no gene match: 0. This CDR3 region has 13 residues. Germline V gene lookup returns CDR1 ENHRY and CDR2 SYGVKD. Here the CDR3 DNA reads TGTGCCATCAGGGGACAGGGGGACAATGAGCAGTTCTTC. This sequence encodes CAIRGQGDNEQFF.

This rearrangement joins TRBV9 to TRBJ2-7; D gene uncertain. V gave up 0 bases and J gave up 1 base, with 26 bases separating them. CDR1 is SGDLS, CDR2 YYNGEE, per germline. The CDR3 totals 20 residues. The CDR3 reads CASSVGSRDVGPPGSYEQYV. The CDR3 coding sequence is TGTGCCAGCAGCGTAGGATCCCGAGATGTTGGGCCCCCCGGGTCCTACGAGCAGTACGTC.